The 14 T cell receptor beta chains listed next were all sequenced from one sample in a study of PD-1 blockade in classical Hodgkin lymphoma. Every patient was affected by relapse after autologous stem cell transplantation, while exposure to brentuximab vedotin was not uniform. Investigators isolated CD4+ T cells from thawed PBMCs through magnetic negative selection. TCRdb's copy holds only in-frame clones and misses some; the assay was immunoSEQ multiplex PCR. The sample holds some 26,000 clones, 84% seen once. Material: CD4+ T cells from blood, obtained at baseline. The origin of the receptors is a human donor with classical Hodgkin lymphoma.

This sequence joins TRBV28 and TRBJ2-5, with TRBD1 as a possible D gene (6 bases). Germline CDR1 and CDR2: MDHEN and SYDVKM. The CDR3 totals 11 residues. Trimming removed 6 bases at V and 10 bases at J, with 12 bases between. CDR3 sequence reads: CASSPRQVQYF. CDR3 DNA: TGTGCCAGCAGCCCAAGACAGGTCCAGTACTTC.

The chain is built from TRBV11-3 and TRBJ2-7; the D call may be TRBD1 or TRBD2 (6 bases each). The CDR3 runs to 15 residues. V was trimmed by 0 bases and J by 3 bases, leaving 12 bases between them. The V gene's germline CDR1 is SGHNT and CDR2 YENEEA. The CDR3 loop reads CASSLEGRGGYEQYF. For the CDR3, the DNA is TGTGCCAGCAGCTTAGAGGGCAGGGGAGGCTACGAGCAGTACTTC.

Of note for this clone: One end of the junction varies from germline; a read error may be responsible. The V gene is TRBV7-2, the J gene TRBJ2-3, with TRBD2 matching 12 bases. CDR3 length equals 16 residues. Germline-derived CDR1 and CDR2 are SGHTA and FQGNSA. The CDR3 DNA reads TGTGCCAGCAGCCTAGCTAGCGGGGGGGGCACAGATACGCAGTATTTT. Protein product: CASSLASGGGTDTQYF.

The CDR3 sequence: CASSQAGAETQYF. Written as DNA, the CDR3 is TGTGCCAGCAGCCAGGCAGGGGCCGAGACCCAGTACTTC. The rearrangement uses TRBV14 and TRBJ2-5; D is perhaps TRBD1 (6 bases). This CDR3 is built from 13 residues. The V gene's germline CDR1 is SGHDN and CDR2 FVKESK. Trimming shortened V by 3 bases and J by 5 bases, and 10 bases separated the two germline ends.

The chain joins TRBV28 to TRBJ2-6, with D perhaps given as TRBD1 or TRBD2 (5 bases each). V dropped 7 bases and J dropped 0 bases, with 10 bases sitting between them. This CDR3 contains 15 residues. Germline V CDR1 and CDR2: MDHEN, SYDVKM. The CDR3 loop is CASTGPSSGANVLTF. The CDR3, as DNA: TGTGCCAGCACGGGACCAAGCTCTGGGGCCAACGTCCTGACTTTC.

CDR3 sequence reads: CATTVSGGGYNEQFF. The CDR3 DNA reads as TGTGCCACCACAGTTTCGGGGGGGGGTTACAATGAGCAGTTCTTC. V usage is TRBV28 and J usage is TRBJ2-1; 8 bases fit TRBD2. This CDR3 spans 15 amino acids. CDR1 is MDHEN, CDR2 SYDVKM, per germline. Germline trimming cut 10 bases from V and 4 bases from J; bases unmatched to any gene: 12.

V is TRBV9 and J is TRBJ1-6; D remains unclear. CDR3 length: 15 residues. The V end lost 0 bases, the J end lost 6 bases, and 10 bases lay between the germline ends. Per germline, CDR1 SGDLS and CDR2 YYNGEE. The CDR3 DNA sequence: TGTGCCAGCAGCGTAGCAAGTCATCCTAATTCACCCCTCCACTTT. This gives the protein CASSVASHPNSPLHF. Variable domain in full (rest from reference TRBV9 and TRBJ1-6): DSGVTQTPKHLITATGQRVTLRCSPRSGDLSVYWYQQSLDQGLQFLIQYYNGEERAKGNILERFSAQQFPDLHSELNLSSLELGDSALYFCASSVASHPNSPLHFGNGTRLTVT.

The chain combines TRBV6-1 with TRBJ1-6; 8 bases are a match to TRBD1. The CDR3 covers 14 residues. The germline V gene has CDR1 MNHNS and CDR2 SASEGT. The ends lost 6 bases at V and 5 bases at J; junction bases unmatched: 3. The CDR3 DNA reads as TGTGCCAGCAGGGGGGGACAGGATAATTCACCCCTCCACTTT. Protein product: CASRGGQDNSPLHF.

The chain uses TRBV14 and TRBJ1-1; D remains ambiguous. The V gene's germline CDR1 is SGHDN and CDR2 FVKESK. The V gene lost 3 bases and the J gene lost 4 bases, with 9 bases spanning the gap. The CDR3 consists of 13 residues. CDR3 in DNA: TGTGCCAGCAGCCAGCGCAGGACCACTGAAGCTTTCTTT. Amino acid sequence: CASSQRRTTEAFF.

V gene TRBV7-2 combines with J gene TRBJ1-1, with 7 bases lining up with TRBD1. The ends lost 1 base at V and 4 bases at J; junction bases unmatched: 0. From germline, CDR1 is SGHTA and CDR2 FQGNSA. This CDR3 has 13 residues. The CDR3 nucleotides are TGTGCCAGCAGCTTAGACAGGGGCACTGAAGCTTTCTTT. Its translation: CASSLDRGTEAFF.

This clone was recorded only once. V usage is TRBV18 and J usage is TRBJ1-2; 8 bases fit TRBD1. Germline V gene sequence: CDR1 KGHSH, CDR2 LQKENI. The V and J ends lost 3 bases and 0 bases, in that order; junction bases with no gene match: 0. This CDR3 is 14 amino acids long. CDR3 bases: TGTGCCAGCTCACCGGGACAGGCTAACTATGGCTACACCTTC. It codes for CASSPGQANYGYTF.

The gene calls are TRBV18 and TRBJ1-4; no firm D call. Trimming shortened V by 3 bases and J by 6 bases, and 11 bases separated the two germline ends. CDR1 is KGHSH and CDR2 is LQKENI in the germline V gene. The CDR3 covers 14 residues. This chain's CDR3 is CASSPDEADEKLFF. In nucleotides, the CDR3 is TGTGCCAGCTCACCGGACGAGGCCGATGAAAAACTGTTTTTT.

The rearrangement uses TRBV7-2 and TRBJ2-5, with D perhaps matching TRBD2 (6 bases). Trimming left V 1 base short and J 5 bases short, with 11 bases between. Germline assignment: CDR1 SGHTA and CDR2 FQGNSA. The CDR3 totals 14 residues. Written as DNA, the CDR3 is TGTGCCAGCAGCTTAGATGGGGGGTCTGAGACCCAGTACTTC. Residues: CASSLDGGSETQYF.

This clone was seen only a few times. V usage is TRBV11-2 and J usage is TRBJ1-1; D is uncertain. Looked up from germline, CDR1 is SGHAT and CDR2 is FQNNGV. The V end was cut by 5 bases, the J end by 1 base, with 11 bases between. The CDR3 has 14 amino acids. Written as DNA, the CDR3 is TGTGCCAGCAGCACCAACCGGGGGAACACTGAAGCTTTCTTT. It translates to CASSTNRGNTEAFF.